This T cell receptor (beta chain) appears in the sequencing data of a study of T cells in Graves' hyperthyroidism and ophthalmopathy. Germline CDR1 and CDR2: SGDLS and YYNGEE. CDR3 length equals 13 residues. With 4 bases clipped from V and 7 bases from J, the junction kept 6 bases outside the gene matches. TCR beta CDR3 sequences were amplified from RNA transcripts. Researchers ran a first-round RT-PCR on the TCR CDR3 using the HTBI primer set. Via MiXCR, TCRdb re-called the multiplex PCR reads, giving one row per CDR3 protein. The table has hundreds of thousands of distinct CDR3 sequences, roughly an eighth seen once.

Source material: blood. This receptor was identified in a woman aged 18-29 years with Graves' hyperthyroidism. V usage is TRBV9 and J usage is TRBJ1-1, with 8 bases lining up with TRBD1. CDR3 DNA sequence: TGTGCCAGCAGCTCCGACAGGGGCAGTGAAGCTTTCTTT. Its translation is CASSSDRGSEAFF.